The TCR beta chain described here comes from a study of blood T cells in healthy people across ages. Germline CDR1 is DFQATT and CDR2 is SNEGSKA (reference sequence). The CDR3 has 13 residues. Trimming left V 6 bases short and J 0 bases short, with 11 bases between. About this clonotype: What it recognizes is unknown.

Alongside a J-beta primer mix, a sample-barcoded 5' primer served in a second PCR lasting roughly 7 to 12 cycles. Using its own MiXCR run on the 5' RACE reads, TCRdb lists one record per CDR3 protein. The sample has approximately 600,000 distinct CDR3 sequences; approximately 59% are singletons. Study-level results: Expanded clonotype shifts may have been confounded, as the donors had an unknown CMV status. More naive CD4+ cells and higher diversity marked long-lived donors relative to aged donors.

Sequenced sample: blood. The chain joins TRBV20-1 to TRBJ2-5; D is ambiguous. The receptor was isolated from a man aged 55-75 years in good health. This CDR3 is CSATTDYQETQYF. The DNA for the CDR3 is TGCAGTGCAACTACCGATTACCAAGAGACCCAGTACTTC.